This TCR beta chain was recovered during a study of T cell responses to AZD1222 COVID-19 vaccine. The CDR3 runs to 19 residues. Regarding the study as a whole: Spike-specific TCR breadth and depth rose after two AZD1222 doses. The donors showed a predominance of white British ancestry and of females, with possible underestimation of clonal diversity.

Clones were sequenced by immunoSEQ multiplex PCR, and TCRdb holds only the in-frame ones, with some missing. The sample yields 80,000 or so clones, approximately 85% seen once. A word on this clone: The antigen remains unidentified.

This TCR derives from an adult in good health. The sample here was peripheral blood, taken on day 0 of MenACWY control vaccination. The chain is built from TRBV21-1 and TRBJ2-5; the D segment call TRBD1 is taken from the table without a DNA check. TRBV21-1 is a listed pseudogene. In DNA, the CDR3 is TGTGCCAGCAGTTCCATCAGCCTCCTCACCGGGACAGGTAAAGAGACCCAGTACTTC. It translates to CASSSISLLTGTGKETQYF.